This TCR beta chain is drawn from a study of PD-L1 blockade in urothelial cancer. About this clone itself: Its specificity is unknown.

Germline CDR1 and CDR2: SEHNR and FQNEAQ (reference sequence). Unmatched junction bases numbered 4, after V lost 5 bases and J lost 5 bases. The CDR3 covers 13 residues. Study results and limitations: Those with durable benefit had larger increases in tumor-associated blood clones at 3 weeks.

Profiled with immunoSEQ multiplex PCR; TCRdb holds only in-frame clones, not every one. The data contain under 35,000 clones, 85% to 90% of them singletons. This chain uses TRBV7-9 with TRBJ2-3, with 7 bases identical to TRBD2. This TCR came from a man over 45 with urothelial cancer. The sample in question was PBMCs, obtained around atezolizumab (anti-PD-L1) treatment. DNA of the CDR3: TGTGCCAGCAGCGGTGGGGGGGGAGATACGCAGTATTTT. Its protein is CASSGGGGDTQYF.